This passage covers 27 T cell receptor beta chains from one sample sequenced in a study of beta chain features in type 1 diabetes. Reverse transcribing all isolated RNA meant expressed TCRB transcripts were sequenced. Data came from immunoSEQ multiplex PCR; TCRdb stores just in-frame clones and leaves some out. This repertoire shows around 400,000 clones, about 14% found once; its top ten account for approximately 0.019%. The sample consisted of naive CD4+ T cells from blood. The receptors shown here come from a young woman in good health.

The chain joins TRBV18 to TRBJ1-1; 8 bases line up with TRBD1. The germline V gene has CDR1 KGHSH and CDR2 LQKENI. Trimming cost V 4 bases and J 8 bases; bases outside gene matches: 3. The CDR3 has 12 residues. The CDR3 DNA reads TGTGCCAGCTCACGAGGGACAGGAGAAGCTTTCTTT. Its protein is CASSRGTGEAFF.

This clone was detected a few times. The chain couples TRBV4-3 to TRBJ2-7, with a weak D call TRBD1 (6 bases). CDR3 size: 14 residues. Trimming shortened V by 3 bases and J by 6 bases, and 15 bases separated the two germline ends. The V gene's germline CDR1 is LGHNA and CDR2 YSLEER. CDR3 sequence reads: CASSQHRVLGEQYF. CDR3 bases: TGCGCCAGCAGCCAGCACAGGGTTCTCGGCGAGCAGTACTTC.

This clone was detected a few times. The chain combines TRBV5-1 with TRBJ2-1; TRBD2 aligns across 10 bases. In germline, CDR1 is SGHRS, CDR2 YFSETQ. V lost 2 bases to trimming and J lost 7 bases; unmatched junction nucleotides: 12. CDR3 size: 17 residues. CDR3 nucleotide sequence: TGCGCCAGCAGCTTAGGTGACAGCGGGAGGGCCCGGAATGAGCAGTTCTTC. Its protein product is CASSLGDSGRARNEQFF.

This clone has more than one count but fewer than ten. This sequence joins TRBV15 and TRBJ2-2; D uncertain. CDR1 is LNHNV and CDR2 is YYDKDF in the germline V gene (reference sequence). The CDR3 is 14 amino acids. Trimming stripped 1 base from V and 4 bases from J, with 7 bases between. DNA of the CDR3: TGTGCCACCAGCAGAGTATGGGCCACCGGGGAGCTGTTTTTT. Protein: CATSRVWATGELFF.

J is TRBJ1-5 and V is TRBV19; TRBD1 might be the D (5 bases). The CDR3 sequence is 14 residues long. Germline lookup yields CDR1 LNHDA and CDR2 SQIVND (reference sequence). V was trimmed by 6 bases and J by 6 bases, leaving 15 bases between them. This CDR3 is CASRPPTGGQPQHF. CDR3 coding DNA: TGTGCCAGTAGGCCCCCAACCGGGGGTCAGCCCCAGCATTTT.

This chain joins TRBV7-9 and TRBJ2-2; the match to TRBD2 covers 15 bases. Germline loops: CDR1 SEHNR, CDR2 FQNEAQ (reference sequence). J lost 5 bases, V lost 4 bases, and 8 bases had no gene match. The CDR3 sequence is 18 residues long. Here the CDR3 DNA reads TGTGCCAGCAGCTACGGGACTAGCGGGAGGATGGTAACCGGGGAGCTGTTTTTT. Translated: CASSYGTSGRMVTGELFF.

With respect to this clone: Other DNA sequences in this sample translate to the same CDR3. The CDR3, as DNA: TGCGCCAGCAGTGCGGGGGGGACAGATACGCAGTATTTT. It specifies CASSAGGTDTQYF. The V and J genes are TRBV5-1 and TRBJ2-3; 9 nucleotides align to TRBD2. The CDR3 loop spans 13 amino acids. J gave up 3 bases and V 5 bases, and 1 base lay outside the gene matches. Germline V lookup: CDR1 SGHRS, CDR2 YFSETQ. Using reference TRBV5-1 and TRBJ2-3 for the parts outside the CDR3, the full variable domain is KAGVTQTPRYLIKTRGQQVTLSCSPISGHRSVSWYQQTPGQGLQFLFEYFSETQRNKGNFPGRFSGRQFSNSRSEMNVSTLELGDSALYLCASSAGGTDTQYFGPGTRLTVL.

For the CDR3, the DNA is TGCAGCGTTGGCTTCCGGCTAGCGGGAGCCAACAATGAGCAGTTCTTC. Its translation: CSVGFRLAGANNEQFF. The V and J genes are TRBV29-1 and TRBJ2-1; 10 bases match TRBD2. Germline CDR1 and CDR2: SQVTM and ANQGSEA. The CDR3 contains 16 residues. J gave up 5 bases and V 4 bases, and 11 bases lay outside the gene matches.

This clone was observed once. V gene TRBV27 combines with J gene TRBJ2-3; TRBD2 matches 7 bases. Looked up from germline, CDR1 is MNHEY and CDR2 is SMNVEV (reference sequence). The trim removed 9 bases at V and 4 bases at J, leaving 10 bases unmatched. CDR3 size: 14 residues. CDR3 sequence (DNA): TGTGCCAGTTGGGGGGGACTCCAGTCAGATACGCAGTATTTT. It is translated as CASWGGLQSDTQYF.

V and J are TRBV5-1 and TRBJ2-1, with TRBD2 identical over 14 bases. The junction had 9 bases not matched to a gene; V was cut back by 4 bases and J by 0 bases. The germline V gene encodes CDR1 SGHRS and CDR2 YFSETQ. The CDR3 loop spans 19 amino acids. CDR3 bases: TGCGCCAGCAGCCAAAGGGCCGGGACTAGCGGGAGCTCCTACAATGAGCAGTTCTTC. It encodes CASSQRAGTSGSSYNEQFF.

The V gene is TRBV7-2, the J gene TRBJ2-3; TRBD1 agrees at 8 bases. Germline V lookup: CDR1 SGHTA, CDR2 FQGNSA. The CDR3 is 14 residues long. Losses at the gene ends were 6 bases for V and 6 bases for J; bases not matched to a gene: 8. As DNA, the CDR3 is TGTGCCAGCAGTGACAGGGGTGGGGAGGATACGCAGTATTTT. The encoded protein is CASSDRGGEDTQYF.

This clone was counted between two and nine times. The V and J genes are TRBV29-1 and TRBJ2-1; possibly TRBD1 for D (6 bases). Germline V gene sequence: CDR1 SQVTM, CDR2 ANQGSEA. V was cut by 8 bases and J by 8 bases, with 19 bases left in between. This CDR3 region has 13 residues. The CDR3 here is CSISGTPSYEQFF. The CDR3 DNA is TGCAGCATCTCCGGGACACCCTCTTATGAGCAGTTCTTC.

The chain couples TRBV5-1 to TRBJ2-6; the D is unclear. The ends were cut back, 4 bases at V and 0 bases at J, with 8 bases in the middle. The CDR3 has 15 residues. From germline, CDR1 is SGHRS and CDR2 YFSETQ. The CDR3 nucleotides read TGCGCCAGCAGCGTATCTAGCTCTGGGGCCAACGTCCTGACTTTC. Amino acids: CASSVSSSGANVLTF.

Regarding this clone: Additional DNA sequences in this sample encode the identical CDR3. The rearrangement links TRBV2 to TRBJ2-1, with D uncertain. CDR1 SNHLY and CDR2 FYNNEI come from the germline V gene. V was shortened by 4 bases and J by 8 bases, with 6 bases between the two germline ends. The CDR3 length is 11 residues. Written as DNA, the CDR3 is TGTGCCAGCAGTGTTTTAGATGAGCAGTTCTTC. It encodes CASSVLDEQFF.

This clone has a handful of counts. Other DNA sequences within the sample encode an identical CDR3. J is TRBJ2-5 and V is TRBV5-4; no firm D call. CDR3 length equals 11 residues. The germline V gene encodes CDR1 SGHNT and CDR2 YYREEE (reference sequence). Trimming left V 2 bases short and J 5 bases short, with 4 bases between. The CDR3 protein is CASSFRETQYF. CDR3 nucleotides: TGTGCCAGCAGCTTTCGGGAGACCCAGTACTTC.

This sequence joins TRBV4-3 and TRBJ2-7, with D hard to call. The CDR3 is 14 residues long. Germline V CDR1 and CDR2: LGHNA, YSLEER. The germline V and J ends were trimmed by 1 base and 3 bases, with 10 bases remaining between them. The CDR3 DNA reads as TGCGCCAGCAGCCAAGGTGAAACCTACTACGAGCAGTACTTC. It yields the protein CASSQGETYYEQYF.

The V gene is TRBV2, the J gene TRBJ2-5; TRBD1 aligns across 9 bases. The germline V gene has CDR1 SNHLY and CDR2 FYNNEI. Losses at the gene ends were 11 bases for V and 4 bases for J; bases not matched to a gene: 5. The CDR3 has 12 residues. CDR3 sequence: CAGGQGPETQYF. The DNA of the CDR3 is TGTGCCGGGGGACAGGGCCCAGAGACCCAGTACTTC.

The chain carries TRBV7-9 and TRBJ1-4, with 8 bases fitting TRBD1. CDR1 is SEHNR, CDR2 FQNEAQ, per germline (reference sequence). CDR3 length equals 15 residues. Trimming at V came to 3 bases and at J to 4 bases, leaving 4 bases not matched to a gene. In DNA, the CDR3 is TGTGCCAGCAGCTTGGGGGACAGGTTTAATGAAAAACTGTTTTTT. Protein: CASSLGDRFNEKLFF.

V gene TRBV4-1 combines with J gene TRBJ2-7; possible D gene TRBD1, 6 bases. CDR1 and CDR2 from the germline V gene are MGHRA and YSYEKL. The CDR3 loop spans 14 amino acids. Trimming stripped 4 bases from V and 2 bases from J, with 12 bases between. For the CDR3, the DNA is TGCGCCAGCAGCCGTCCCGGGACAACCTACGAGCAGTACTTC. This translates into CASSRPGTTYEQYF.

This clone has a handful of counts. V usage is TRBV18 and J usage is TRBJ2-1; D perhaps matches TRBD2 (5 bases). The CDR3 loop spans 15 amino acids. V was clipped by 5 bases and J by 0 bases, with 11 bases between them. CDR1 is KGHSH, CDR2 LQKENI, per germline. CDR3 region: CASSEWESSYNEQFF. The CDR3 DNA sequence: TGTGCCAGCTCAGAGTGGGAGAGCTCCTACAATGAGCAGTTCTTC.

This clone was recorded a few times. The chain links TRBV7-9 to TRBJ2-3; a possible D gene is TRBD2 (6 bases). V was pared by 5 bases and J by 1 base, with 13 bases between. Germline V gene data show CDR1 as SEHNR and CDR2 as FQNEAQ (reference sequence). This CDR3 has 15 amino acids. For the CDR3, the DNA is TGTGCCAGCAGCACCCGACTAGACGGCACAGATACGCAGTATTTT. The encoded protein is CASSTRLDGTDTQYF.

This clone was recorded a few times. The chain couples TRBV29-1 to TRBJ2-1, with 10 bases that match TRBD2. CDR3 length: 16 amino acids. After removal of 5 bases from V and 4 bases from J, the junction contained 11 bases not matched to a gene. Per germline, CDR1 SQVTM and CDR2 ANQGSEA. The DNA for the CDR3 is TGCAGCGTTAGGGGGTTAGCGGGAGGTCAATACAATGAGCAGTTCTTC. Its protein is CSVRGLAGGQYNEQFF.

This clone turned up a few times. This chain links TRBV23-1 with TRBJ1-1, with D uncertain. TRBV23-1 is recorded as an ORF, its role being uncertain. Deletions cut 4 bases from V and 1 base from J, with 7 bases between. The CDR3 is made up of 13 amino acids. The CDR3 region has the DNA TGCGCCAGCAGTCGGGAGCCGAACACTGAAGCTTTCTTT. This gives the protein CASSREPNTEAFF.

The chain links TRBV7-9 to TRBJ2-5; no reliable D call. This CDR3 has 16 amino acids. Trimming took 5 bases from V and 0 from J, leaving 16 bases between them. Germline values: CDR1 SEHNR, CDR2 FQNEAQ (reference sequence). The CDR3 DNA follows: TGTGCCAGCAGCCCCCTCCCCCGGGTGAACCAAGAGACCCAGTACTTC. Encoded protein: CASSPLPRVNQETQYF.

This clone was picked up a small number of times. The rearrangement uses TRBV7-9 and TRBJ2-5; D might be TRBD1 (5 bases). Germline CDR1 is SEHNR and CDR2 is FQNEAQ (reference sequence). V dropped 5 bases and J dropped 1 base, with 8 bases sitting between them. The CDR3 has 13 amino acids. Here the CDR3 DNA reads TGTGCCAGCAGCCCAGGGTCCCAAGAGACCCAGTACTTC. Protein sequence: CASSPGSQETQYF.

This clone turned up a few times. The CDR3 DNA is TGTGCCAGCGGGAATCAGGAGGCTTCTGGAAACACCATATATTTT. It is translated as CASGNQEASGNTIYF. The rearrangement joins TRBV28 to TRBJ1-3; D uncertain. The CDR3 is made up of 15 amino acids. The germline V gene encodes CDR1 MDHEN and CDR2 SYDVKM. Trimming left V 8 bases short and J 1 base short, with 15 bases between.

CDR3 DNA: TGTGCCATCAGTGATAAGGGGGCACGGAGCACTGAAGCTTTCTTT. Encoded protein: CAISDKGARSTEAFF. This chain connects TRBV10-3 to TRBJ1-1; 7 nucleotides match TRBD1. The CDR3 is 15 amino acids. V trimming: 3 bases; J trimming: 4 bases; junction bases outside the gene matches: 8. Germline loops: CDR1 ENHRY, CDR2 SYGVKD.